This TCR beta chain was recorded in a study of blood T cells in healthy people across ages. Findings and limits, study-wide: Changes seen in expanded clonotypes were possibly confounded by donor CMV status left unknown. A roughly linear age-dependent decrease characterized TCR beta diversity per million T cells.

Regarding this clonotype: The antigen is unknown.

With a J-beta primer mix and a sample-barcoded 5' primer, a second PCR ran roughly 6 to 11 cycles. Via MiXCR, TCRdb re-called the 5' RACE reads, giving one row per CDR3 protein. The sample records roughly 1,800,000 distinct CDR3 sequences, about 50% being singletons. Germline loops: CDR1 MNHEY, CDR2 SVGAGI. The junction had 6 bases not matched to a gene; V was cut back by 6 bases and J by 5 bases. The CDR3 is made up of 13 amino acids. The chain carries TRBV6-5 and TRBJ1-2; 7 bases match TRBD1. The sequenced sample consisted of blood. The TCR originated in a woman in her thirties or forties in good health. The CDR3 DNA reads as TGTGCCAGCAGCTTGACAGGGATGTATGGCTACACCTTC. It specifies CASSLTGMYGYTF.